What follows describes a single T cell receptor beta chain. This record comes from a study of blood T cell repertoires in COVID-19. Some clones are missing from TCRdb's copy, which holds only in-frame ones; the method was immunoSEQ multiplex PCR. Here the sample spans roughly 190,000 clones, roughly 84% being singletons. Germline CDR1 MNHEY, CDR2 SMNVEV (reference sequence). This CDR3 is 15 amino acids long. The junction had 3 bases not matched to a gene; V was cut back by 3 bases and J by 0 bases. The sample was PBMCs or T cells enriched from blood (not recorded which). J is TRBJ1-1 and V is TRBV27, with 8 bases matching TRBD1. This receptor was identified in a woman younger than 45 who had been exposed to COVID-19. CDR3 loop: CASSFSGQVNTEAFF. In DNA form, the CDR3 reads TGTGCCAGCAGTTTCTCGGGACAGGTGAACACTGAAGCTTTCTTT.